The 8 T cell receptor beta chains listed next were all sequenced from one sample in a study of control samples from healthy donors and cancer patients. Measured with immunoSEQ multiplex PCR; TCRdb has only the in-frame clones, and not every one. This table has some 150,000 clones, about 90% appearing once. Sequencing was done on a sample of blood. The receptors come from a man younger than 35 in good health.

The chain employs TRBV19 and TRBJ2-5, with 9 positions matching TRBD2. The V gene's germline CDR1 is LNHDA and CDR2 SQIVND (reference sequence). Trimming cost V 10 bases and J 5 bases; bases outside gene matches: 5. CDR3 length equals 12 residues. CDR3 in DNA: TGTGCCACGGGACTAGCCGGCGAGACCCAGTACTTC. Translating gives CATGLAGETQYF.

The chain combines TRBV27 with TRBJ2-2; D is unresolved. The CDR3 runs 14 residues. V was clipped by 0 bases and J by 1 base, with 3 bases between them. Germline V lookup: CDR1 MNHEY, CDR2 SMNVEV (reference sequence). The CDR3 protein is CASSLSWNTGELFF. DNA of the CDR3: TGTGCCAGCAGTTTATCTTGGAACACCGGGGAGCTGTTTTTT.

This rearrangement joins TRBV6-5 to TRBJ1-5; D is ambiguous. The CDR3 runs 13 residues. The V gene lost 5 bases and the J gene lost 3 bases, with 8 bases spanning the gap. Germline V lookup: CDR1 MNHEY, CDR2 SVGAGI. The CDR3 here is CASSRVYNQPQHF. CDR3 nucleotides: TGTGCCAGCAGTCGGGTCTACAATCAGCCCCAGCATTTT.

The CDR3: CASSRRGQENIQYF. For the CDR3, the DNA is TGTGCCAGTAGTAGGAGAGGGCAGGAAAACATTCAGTACTTC. The chain uses TRBV19 and TRBJ2-4; D may be TRBD2 (5 bases). The CDR3 length is 14 residues. V lost 4 bases, J lost 5 bases, and 12 bases lay in between. The germline V gene encodes CDR1 LNHDA and CDR2 SQIVND (reference sequence).

As for this clone: This same CDR3 is encoded by further DNA sequences in the sample. The chain recombines TRBV4-1 with TRBJ2-3; D call uncertain. Germline V gives CDR1 MGHRA, CDR2 YSYEKL. The CDR3 covers 12 residues. The V and J ends lost 0 bases and 6 bases respectively, with 4 bases between them. The chain's CDR3 is CASSQEGDTQYF. The CDR3 DNA reads TGCGCCAGCAGCCAAGAGGGCGATACGCAGTATTTT.

The V and J genes are TRBV9 and TRBJ2-3, with D unresolved. The length of the CDR3 is 11 residues. Trimming took off 4 bases at V and 2 bases at J, with 2 bases between the two ends. Germline CDR1 SGDLS, CDR2 YYNGEE. CDR3 residues: CASSTTDTQYF. The CDR3 nucleotides are TGTGCCAGCAGCACCACAGATACGCAGTATTTT.

J is TRBJ2-7 and V is TRBV11-3; D uncertain. Trimming left V 1 base short and J 6 bases short, with 7 bases between. This CDR3 has 12 residues. Germline V gives CDR1 SGHNT, CDR2 YENEEA. The CDR3 spells CASSLALGEQYF. The CDR3, as DNA: TGTGCCAGCAGCTTAGCTCTCGGCGAGCAGTACTTC.

This clone was counted once. The chain joins TRBV7-9 to TRBJ2-3; D is undetermined. Germline V CDR1 and CDR2: SEHNR, FQNEAQ (reference sequence). V was trimmed by 5 bases and J by 4 bases, leaving 10 bases between them. The CDR3 extends over 13 amino acids. CDR3 amino acids: CASSQAIADTQYF. The CDR3, as DNA: TGTGCCAGCAGCCAAGCCATTGCAGATACGCAGTATTTT.